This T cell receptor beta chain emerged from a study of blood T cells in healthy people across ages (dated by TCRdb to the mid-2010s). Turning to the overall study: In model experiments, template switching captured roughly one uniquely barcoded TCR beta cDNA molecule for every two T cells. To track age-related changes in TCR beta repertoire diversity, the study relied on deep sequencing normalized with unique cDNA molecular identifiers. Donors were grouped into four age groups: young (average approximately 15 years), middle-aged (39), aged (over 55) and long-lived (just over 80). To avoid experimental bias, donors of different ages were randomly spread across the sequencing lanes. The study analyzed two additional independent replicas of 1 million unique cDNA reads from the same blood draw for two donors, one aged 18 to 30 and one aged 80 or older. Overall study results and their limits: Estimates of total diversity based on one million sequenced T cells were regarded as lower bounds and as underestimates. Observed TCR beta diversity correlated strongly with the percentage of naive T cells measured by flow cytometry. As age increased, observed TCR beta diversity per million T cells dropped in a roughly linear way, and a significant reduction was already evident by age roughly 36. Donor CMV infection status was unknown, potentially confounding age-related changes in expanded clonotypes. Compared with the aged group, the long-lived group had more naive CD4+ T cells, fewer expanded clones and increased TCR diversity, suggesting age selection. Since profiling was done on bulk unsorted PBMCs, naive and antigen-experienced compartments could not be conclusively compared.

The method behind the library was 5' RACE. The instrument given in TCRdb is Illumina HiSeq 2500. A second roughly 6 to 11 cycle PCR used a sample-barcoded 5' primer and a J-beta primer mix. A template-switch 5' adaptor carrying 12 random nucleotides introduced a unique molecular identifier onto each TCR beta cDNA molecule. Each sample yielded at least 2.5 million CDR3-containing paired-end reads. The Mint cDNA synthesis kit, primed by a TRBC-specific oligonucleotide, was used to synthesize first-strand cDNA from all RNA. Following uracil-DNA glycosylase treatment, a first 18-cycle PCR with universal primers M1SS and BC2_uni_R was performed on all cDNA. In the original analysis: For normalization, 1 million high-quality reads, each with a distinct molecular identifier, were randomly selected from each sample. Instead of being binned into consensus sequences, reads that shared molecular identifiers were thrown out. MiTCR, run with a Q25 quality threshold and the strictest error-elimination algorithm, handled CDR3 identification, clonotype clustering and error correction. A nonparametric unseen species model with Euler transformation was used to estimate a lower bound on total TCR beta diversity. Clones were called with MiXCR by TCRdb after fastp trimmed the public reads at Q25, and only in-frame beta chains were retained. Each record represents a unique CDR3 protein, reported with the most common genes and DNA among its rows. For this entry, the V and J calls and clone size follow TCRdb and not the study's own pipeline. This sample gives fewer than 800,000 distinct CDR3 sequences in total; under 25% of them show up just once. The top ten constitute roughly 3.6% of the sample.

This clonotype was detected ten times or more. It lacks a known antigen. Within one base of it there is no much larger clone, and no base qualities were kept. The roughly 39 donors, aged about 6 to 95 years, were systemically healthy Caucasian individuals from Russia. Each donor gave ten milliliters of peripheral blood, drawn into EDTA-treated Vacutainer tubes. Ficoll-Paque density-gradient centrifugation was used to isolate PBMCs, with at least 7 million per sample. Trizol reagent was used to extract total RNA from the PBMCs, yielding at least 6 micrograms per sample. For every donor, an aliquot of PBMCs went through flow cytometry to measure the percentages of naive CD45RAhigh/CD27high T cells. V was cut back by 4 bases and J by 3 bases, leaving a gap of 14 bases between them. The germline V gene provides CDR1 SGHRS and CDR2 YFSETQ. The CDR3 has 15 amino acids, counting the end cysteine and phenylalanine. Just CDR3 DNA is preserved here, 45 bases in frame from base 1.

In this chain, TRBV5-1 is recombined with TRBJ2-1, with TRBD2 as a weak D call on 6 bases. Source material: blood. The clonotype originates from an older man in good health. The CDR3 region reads CASSVREIRYNEQFF. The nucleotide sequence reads TGCGCCAGCAGCGTCCGGGAGATTCGCTACAATGAGCAGTTCTTC.